This T cell receptor (beta chain) derives from a study of CD8 T cells in Susac syndrome. CD8+ and CD4+ T cells from blood underwent TCR beta sequencing, which was carried out in a high-throughput format. Controls matched for sex and age were healthy donors. The TEMRA cells underwent FACS enrichment, while the CD8+ and CD4+ T cells underwent negative isolation. When the RNA was reverse transcribed, random hexamers were used with an input of roughly 0.5 to 1 ug. The amplification used immunoSEQ multiplex PCR on TCR beta CDR3; it spanned 54 Vbeta and 13 Jbeta. TCRdb re-derived calls from the immunoSEQ multiplex PCR reads in MiXCR, one entry per CDR3 protein. The table records under 200,000 distinct CDR3 sequences, under 95% of them present only once. The receptor was derived from a human donor in good health. Sample: CD4+ T cells from PBMCs.

In nucleotides, the CDR3 is TGTGCCAGCAGCTCCTCCAGAGGACAAGTAACAGGCTACACCTTC. The encoded protein is CASSSSRGQVTGYTF. The gene calls are TRBV7-3 and TRBJ1-2, with D possibly being TRBD1 (5 bases). Trimming cost V 4 bases and J 8 bases, with 20 bases left between them. In germline, CDR1 is SGHTA, CDR2 FQGTGA. The CDR3 spans 15 residues.